These T cell receptor beta chains were read from a single sample in a study of blood T cell repertoires in COVID-19. Profiling relied on immunoSEQ multiplex PCR, and the TCRdb table lists in-frame clones only, not all of them. The sample contains 200,000 to 250,000 clones, around 89% of which appear only once. Sequencing input: peripheral blood. The receptors derive from a man aged 25 to 45 with COVID-19, enrolled during active disease. Each CDR3 is given with its conserved first and last residue. Fields, in order: D gene, clone size, J gene, V gene, CDR3 protein, CDR3 DNA. D genes are given only for firm matches. Clone size, where shown, is once, few, many, or a class for clones that have expanded.

D: TRBD1; size: NA; J: TRBJ1-2; V: TRBV19; CDR3: CASSTRQGAGYGYTF; DNA: TGTGCCAGTAGTACGCGACAGGGGGCTGGGTATGGCTACACCTTC
D: TRBD2; size: once; J: TRBJ2-3; V: TRBV5-4; CDR3: CASSLVGLAGTLTDTQYF; DNA: TGTGCCAGCAGCTTGGTAGGACTAGCGGGGACCCTCACAGATACGCAGTATTTT
D: NA; size: NA; J: TRBJ2-1; V: TRBV3-1/TRBV3-2; CDR3: CASSPSGSSYNEQFF; DNA: TGTGCCAGCAGCCCCTCTGGGAGCTCCTACAATGAGCAGTTCTTC
D: NA; size: NA; J: TRBJ1-1; V: TRBV11-2; CDR3: CASSLDPGTEAFF; DNA: TGTGCCAGCAGCTTAGATCCCGGGACTGAAGCTTTCTTT
D: NA; size: NA; J: TRBJ2-1; V: TRBV7-6; CDR3: CASSSTFGGRYNEQFF; DNA: TGTGCCAGCAGCTCGACCTTCGGCGGGCGCTACAATGAGCAGTTCTTC
D: TRBD1; size: NA; J: TRBJ1-2; V: TRBV5-4; CDR3: CASSLGQGNYGYTF; DNA: TGTGCCAGCAGCCTAGGACAGGGGAACTATGGCTACACCTTC
D: NA; size: NA; J: TRBJ2-6; V: TRBV5-1; CDR3: CASSLTGPGANVLTF; DNA: TGCGCCAGCAGCTTGACAGGTCCAGGGGCCAACGTCCTGACTTTC
D: NA; size: NA; J: TRBJ1-3; V: TRBV9; CDR3: CASSPSGVEGNTIYF; DNA: TGTGCCAGCAGCCCGTCAGGGGTAGAAGGAAACACCATATATTTT
D: NA; size: once; J: TRBJ1-5; V: TRBV7-6; CDR3: CASSLSGMSNQPQHF; DNA: TGTGCCAGCAGCTTATCAGGGATGAGCAATCAGCCCCAGCATTTT
D: TRBD1; size: NA; J: TRBJ2-7; V: TRBV28; CDR3: CASRRQGHMGEQYF; DNA: TGTGCCAGCAGGAGACAGGGCCACATGGGGGAGCAGTACTTC
D: TRBD2; size: many; J: TRBJ2-1; V: TRBV6-2/TRBV6-3; CDR3: CASSPGLDYNEQFF; DNA: TGTGCCAGCAGCCCAGGACTAGACTACAATGAGCAGTTCTTC
D: NA; size: NA; J: TRBJ1-5; V: TRBV7-9; CDR3: CASSQDPGISAQHF; DNA: TGTGCCAGCAGCCAAGATCCAGGGATTTCAGCCCAGCATTTT
D: NA; size: NA; J: TRBJ1-5; V: TRBV5-6; CDR3: CASSSGDGDQPQHF; DNA: TGTGCCAGCAGCTCGGGGGATGGGGATCAGCCCCAGCATTTT
D: TRBD2; size: NA; J: TRBJ2-1; V: TRBV19; CDR3: CASSMGLAGDRVRNDEQFF; DNA: TGTGCCAGTAGTATGGGACTAGCGGGAGATCGTGTTCGCAACGATGAGCAGTTCTTC
D: NA; size: NA; J: TRBJ2-3; V: TRBV7-9; CDR3: CASSLLRDADTQYF; DNA: TGTGCCAGCAGCTTACTGCGGGACGCAGATACGCAGTATTTT
D: NA; size: few; J: TRBJ1-6; V: TRBV6-5; CDR3: CASSYSRVGNSPLHF; DNA: TGTGCCAGCAGTTACTCGCGGGTGGGTAATTCACCCCTCCACTTT
D: NA; size: NA; J: TRBJ2-7; V: TRBV7-9; CDR3: CASSLVVAAKNEQYF; DNA: TGTGCCAGCAGCTTAGTGGTAGCGGCCAAGAACGAGCAGTACTTC
D: NA; size: NA; J: TRBJ1-5; V: TRBV7-2; CDR3: CASSPNAPGGNQPQHF; DNA: TGTGCCAGCAGCCCGAATGCCCCGGGAGGTAATCAGCCCCAGCATTTT
D: TRBD1; size: NA; J: TRBJ2-4; V: TRBV18; CDR3: CASSHQSGQGTRGDLNIQYF; DNA: TGTGCCAGCTCACACCAGTCGGGACAGGGGACCCGCGGGGATTTAAACATTCAGTACTTC
D: NA; size: NA; J: TRBJ1-5; V: TRBV6-5; CDR3: CASSYSWTLNQPQHF; DNA: TGTGCCAGCAGTTACTCTTGGACACTCAATCAGCCCCAGCATTTT
D: TRBD1; size: NA; J: TRBJ1-2; V: TRBV6-6; CDR3: CASNRQGTYGYTF; DNA: TGTGCCAGTAACCGACAGGGTACCTATGGCTACACCTTC
D: NA; size: NA; J: TRBJ1-4; V: TRBV2; CDR3: CASSPHREGSEKLFF; DNA: TGTGCCAGCAGTCCCCACAGGGAAGGTAGTGAAAAACTGTTTTTT
D: TRBD1; size: NA; J: TRBJ1-5; V: TRBV28; CDR3: CASSRGTGWNQPQHF; DNA: TGTGCCAGCAGCCGAGGGACAGGGTGGAATCAGCCCCAGCATTTT
D: NA; size: NA; J: TRBJ1-6; V: TRBV24-1; CDR3: CATRHIYNSPLHF; DNA: TGTGCCACCAGGCACATCTATAATTCACCCCTCCACTTT
D: TRBD1; size: NA; J: TRBJ2-7; V: TRBV2; CDR3: CASRVQGSEQYF; DNA: TGTGCCAGCAGGGTACAGGGGAGCGAGCAGTACTTC